A selection of T cell receptor beta chains follows, all from one sample in a study of T cells after yellow fever vaccination. TCRdb used MiXCR to reprocess the 5' RACE reads, holding one entry per CDR3 protein. Of roughly 500,000 distinct CDR3 sequences in the sample, 15% to 20% were seen once. Material: PBMCs, obtained 15 days after the yellow fever booster vaccination. Receptor source: a man aged 25 to 40 who received the YFV17D yellow fever vaccine. CDR3s include the opening cysteine and the closing phenylalanine or tryptophan. Fields, in order: V gene, clone size, J gene, D gene, CDR3 length, CDR3 DNA, CDR3 protein. D genes are given only for firm matches. Size values are once, few and many counts, or a class for expanded clones, and some rows have none.

TRBV7-2	.	TRBJ1-5	TRBD1	13	TGTGCCAGCAGCCGGACAGGGGGCCAGCCCCAGCATTTT	CASSRTGGQPQHF
TRBV12-3/TRBV12-4	many	TRBJ2-7	.	13	TGTGCCAGCAGCCGGGACGAGAACTACGAGCAGTACTTC	CASSRDENYEQYF
TRBV29-1	.	TRBJ1-1	TRBD1	17	TGCAGCGTTGAGGCCGGGACAGGGGGCAAAGTAAGAACTGAAGCTTTCTTT	CSVEAGTGGKVRTEAFF
TRBV7-6	.	TRBJ2-5	.	15	TGTGCCAGCAGCTTATCGAGACGGTACCAAGAGACCCAGTACTTC	CASSLSRRYQETQYF
TRBV5-4	.	TRBJ2-2	.	13	TGTGCCAGCAGCGGCGGTGGGACCGGGGAGCTGTTTTTT	CASSGGGTGELFF
TRBV20-1	.	TRBJ2-1	.	17	TGCAGTGCTAGAGCCCGAGTGGGCCAGCTCCAAAACAATGAGCAGTTCTTC	CSARARVGQLQNNEQFF
TRBV29-1	few	TRBJ1-1	.	13	TGCAGCGTGCAGGGCCTGATGAACACTGAAGCTTTCTTT	CSVQGLMNTEAFF
TRBV3-1	.	TRBJ2-2	.	14	TGTGCCAGCAGCCAAGGGGAAGGCTCCGGGGAGCTGTTTTTT	CASSQGEGSGELFF
TRBV20-1	few	TRBJ2-1	.	11	TGCAGTGCGGCGGTCTACAATGAGCAGTTCTTC	CSAAVYNEQFF
TRBV5-1	few	TRBJ2-1	TRBD2	11	TGCGCCAGCAGTTGGGAGGGTTTGTGTTTCTTC	CASSWEGLCFF
TRBV3-1	.	TRBJ2-7	.	15	TGTGCCAGCAGCCAAGCTTGGACAGCAAATACCGAGCAGTACTTC	CASSQAWTANTEQYF
TRBV5-4	few	TRBJ1-2	.	15	TGTGCCAGCAGCAGACCGGGATTAGCTAACTATGGCTACACCTTC	CASSRPGLANYGYTF
TRBV14	few	TRBJ2-7	.	17	TGTGCCAGCAGCCAAGGAGTTCCGTTCCGAGGCTCCTACGAGCAGTACTTC	CASSQGVPFRGSYEQYF
TRBV12-3/TRBV12-4	.	TRBJ2-1	.	12	TGTGCCAGCAGGCGAGCGGACAATGAGCAGTTCTTC	CASRRADNEQFF
TRBV3-1	few	TRBJ2-3	TRBD2	15	TGTGCCAGCAGCCCTACTAGCGGGAGGCGAGATACGCAGTATTTT	CASSPTSGRRDTQYF
TRBV4-3	.	TRBJ2-7	TRBD2	17	TGCGCCAGCAGCCAAGATCGGGGGCGGGAGGCCTTCTACGAGCAGTACTTC	CASSQDRGREAFYEQYF
TRBV6-1	.	TRBJ1-2	TRBD1	18	TGTGCCAGCAGTCCTAACTTTCCGGGACAGGGCTCGAACTATGGCTACACCTTC	CASSPNFPGQGSNYGYTF